This passage covers 22 T cell receptor beta chains from one sample sequenced in a study of blood T cell repertoires in COVID-19. Some clones are missing from TCRdb's copy, which holds only in-frame ones; the method was immunoSEQ multiplex PCR. The sample has some 220,000 clones; 82% are singletons. Input material: peripheral blood. All receptors derive from a woman in her 70s with COVID-19, enrolled during active disease.

This clone was picked up a small number of times. The chain combines TRBV5-5 with TRBJ2-3; TRBD2 agrees at 11 bases. Losses at the gene ends were 4 bases for V and 2 bases for J; bases not matched to a gene: 6. Germline loops: CDR1 SGHKS, CDR2 YYEKEE (reference sequence). The CDR3 has 16 residues. CDR3 in amino acids: CASSHLGLADTDTQYF. In DNA form, the CDR3 reads TGTGCCAGCAGCCACCTGGGACTAGCGGACACAGATACGCAGTATTTT.

The chain has TRBV5-1 and TRBJ2-1; D remains ambiguous. The germline V gene has CDR1 SGHRS and CDR2 YFSETQ. With 4 bases removed from V and 5 bases from J, the gap between germline ends came to 19 bases. This CDR3 comprises 16 residues. The CDR3: CASSPAVTLTNNEQFF. The CDR3 DNA reads as TGCGCCAGCAGCCCGGCGGTGACCCTCACGAACAATGAGCAGTTCTTC.

The genes are TRBV18 and TRBJ1-1, with unresolved D. The germline V and J ends were trimmed by 4 bases and 6 bases, with 12 bases remaining between them. Per the germline V gene, CDR1 is KGHSH and CDR2 is LQKENI. The CDR3 loop spans 13 amino acids. The CDR3 bases are TGTGCCAGCTCACAGACGGGAGGTTCTGAAGCTTTCTTT. It yields the protein CASSQTGGSEAFF. The whole variable domain, remainder taken from reference TRBV18 and TRBJ1-1, is NAGVMQNPRHLVRRRGQEARLRCSPMKGHSHVYWYRQLPEEGLKFMVYLQKENIIDESGMPKERFSAEFPKEGPSILRIQQVVRGDSAAYFCASSQTGGSEAFFGQGTRLTVV.

V gene TRBV5-1 combines with J gene TRBJ1-3, with a tentative D call TRBD1 (5 bases). The germline V gene encodes CDR1 SGHRS and CDR2 YFSETQ. The CDR3 contains 14 residues. The germline V and J ends were trimmed by 5 bases and 0 bases, with 9 bases remaining between them. CDR3 DNA sequence: TGCGCCAGCAGGGACATGGGCTCTGGAAACACCATATATTTT. Its translation is CASRDMGSGNTIYF.

This clone was seen a handful of times. The chain uses TRBV30 and TRBJ2-4; D is possibly TRBD1 (5 bases). The ends were cut back, 2 bases at V and 2 bases at J, with 10 bases in the middle. The CDR3 consists of 14 residues. Germline CDR1 reads GTSNPN; CDR2 reads SVGIG (reference sequence). DNA of the CDR3: TGTGCCTGGAGTATCGGACATACCAAAAACATTCAGTACTTC. Its translation: CAWSIGHTKNIQYF.

J is TRBJ1-6 and V is TRBV5-4, with D possibly being TRBD1 (6 bases). This CDR3 comprises 16 residues. The germline V gene encodes CDR1 SGHNT and CDR2 YYREEE (reference sequence). V shed 5 bases and J shed 8 bases, with 20 bases lying between them. For the CDR3, the DNA is TGTGCCAGCAGTTCCCGGGACACTTTTTTGGATTCACCCCTCCACTTT. Translating gives CASSSRDTFLDSPLHF.

This clone was seen once. This sequence joins TRBV5-1 and TRBJ2-5; 11 bases fit TRBD2. Trimming took 2 bases from V and 3 from J; bases not matched to a gene: 9. CDR1 and CDR2 (germline): SGHRS, YFSETQ. This CDR3 region has 17 residues. CDR3 loop: CASSFLARLAGKETQYF. The CDR3 nucleotides are TGCGCCAGCAGCTTCTTAGCTCGACTAGCGGGAAAAGAGACCCAGTACTTC.

V is TRBV6-5 and J is TRBJ1-1; 8 positions agree with TRBD1. The junction had 8 bases not matched to a gene; V was cut back by 5 bases and J by 6 bases. Germline V gives CDR1 MNHEY, CDR2 SVGAGI. This CDR3 is built from 14 residues. Written as DNA, the CDR3 is TGTGCCAGCAGTCCAGACGACAGGGGTGCTGAAGCTTTCTTT. Protein sequence: CASSPDDRGAEAFF.

V gene TRBV6-5 combines with J gene TRBJ1-2, with D perhaps TRBD1 (6 bases). V shed 6 bases and J shed 4 bases, with 9 bases lying between them. Germline V gene data show CDR1 as MNHEY and CDR2 as SVGAGI. This CDR3 is 12 amino acids long. The CDR3 reads CASRQGLYGYTF. The CDR3 DNA reads TGTGCCAGCAGACAGGGCCTCTATGGCTACACCTTC.

V and J are TRBV19 and TRBJ2-1; the match to TRBD2 covers 7 bases. The CDR3 totals 16 residues. The germline V gene has CDR1 LNHDA and CDR2 SQIVND (reference sequence). The V gene end was trimmed by 3 bases and the J gene end by 7 bases; junction bases not matched to a gene: 12. Here the CDR3 DNA reads TGTGCCAGTAGTATTTTACAAGCGGGACTTGGAAATGAGCAGTTCTTC. Its protein is CASSILQAGLGNEQFF.

The gene calls are TRBV19 and TRBJ1-3, with a possible D match to TRBD1 (6 bases). The CDR3 runs 16 residues. V gave up 7 bases and J gave up 0 bases, with 16 bases separating them. Per germline, CDR1 LNHDA and CDR2 SQIVND (reference sequence). CDR3 sequence: CASKDRFSSSGNTIYF. The CDR3 DNA follows: TGTGCCAGTAAGGACAGATTTTCTTCCTCTGGAAACACCATATATTTT.

This chain connects TRBV3-1 (or the pseudogene TRBV3-2) to TRBJ2-1; maybe TRBD2 (6 bases). Trimming shortened V by 0 bases and J by 2 bases, and 11 bases separated the two germline ends. This CDR3 contains 16 residues. CDR1 and CDR2 (germline): LGHDT, YNNKEL (reference sequence). The CDR3 region is CASSQDLGGTYNEQFF. The CDR3 DNA reads as TGTGCCAGCAGCCAAGATCTGGGCGGGACCTACAATGAGCAGTTCTTC.

The chain couples TRBV5-4 to TRBJ2-7, with D possibly TRBD2 on 7 matching bases. Per germline, CDR1 SGHNT and CDR2 YYREEE (reference sequence). The CDR3 consists of 13 residues. V lost 4 bases and J 6 bases, leaving 14 bases between the germline ends. In DNA form, the CDR3 reads TGTGCCAGCAGCGTAGGGGGGGGGAGCGAGCAGTACTTC. Its translation: CASSVGGGSEQYF.

The V and J genes are TRBV19 and TRBJ1-2; D is uncertain. Germline CDR1 and CDR2: LNHDA and SQIVND (reference sequence). V was shortened by 3 bases and J by 4 bases, with 9 bases between the two germline ends. The CDR3 contains 13 residues. The CDR3 DNA follows: TGTGCCAGTAGTATCCTTCCGGGCTATGGCTACACCTTC. Translation gives CASSILPGYGYTF.

The CDR3 nucleotides are TGTGCCAGCAGTTATATCGGGACTAGCGGGAGAGGCTACGAGCAGTACTTC. Translating it yields CASSYIGTSGRGYEQYF. This chain joins TRBV6-2 or TRBV6-3 and TRBJ2-7; TRBD2 agrees at 14 bases. The CDR3 has 17 residues. V lost 3 bases and J lost 3; bases outside the gene matches: 7. CDR1 is MNHEY and CDR2 is SVGEGT in the germline V gene.

This clone has just one count. V is TRBV19 and J is TRBJ1-1, with D maybe TRBD1 (6 bases). CDR1 LNHDA and CDR2 SQIVND come from the germline V gene (reference sequence). Trimming cost V 6 bases and J 4 bases, with 15 bases left between them. The CDR3 is 14 residues long. This chain's CDR3 is CASRATGSGTEAFF. CDR3 sequence (DNA): TGTGCCAGTAGAGCGACAGGTTCCGGCACTGAAGCTTTCTTT. Supplemented by reference TRBV19 and TRBJ1-1, the full variable domain reads DGGITQSPKYLFRKEGQNVTLSCEQNLNHDAMYWYRQDPGQGLRLIYYSQIVNDFQKGDIAEGYSVSREKKESFPLTVTSAQKNPTAFYLCASRATGSGTEAFFGQGTRLTVV.

The chain joins TRBV4-3 to TRBJ1-2, with D possibly matching TRBD1 (6 bases). There are 14 residues in the CDR3. Trimming shortened V by 2 bases and J by 7 bases, and 14 bases separated the two germline ends. Germline V gene data show CDR1 as LGHNA and CDR2 as YSLEER. The CDR3 DNA sequence: TGCGCCAGCAGCCAATCAGGGGACGTGGGTGGCTACACCTTC. It yields the protein CASSQSGDVGGYTF.

This chain connects TRBV2 to TRBJ2-1; maybe TRBD2 (6 bases). This CDR3 has 14 residues. CDR1 and CDR2 from the germline V gene are SNHLY and FYNNEI. Between the trimmed V and J ends, which lost 5 bases and 7 bases, there was a span of 15 bases. CDR3 sequence reads: CASSLGGVKNEQFF. The CDR3 DNA reads TGTGCCAGCAGTCTGGGGGGAGTAAAGAATGAGCAGTTCTTC.

The rearrangement links TRBV27 to TRBJ2-1; TRBD2 agrees at 12 bases. Germline V CDR1 and CDR2: MNHEY, SMNVEV (reference sequence). V dropped 0 bases and J dropped 4; count of bases not matched to a gene: 4. The CDR3 totals 17 residues. CDR3 bases: TGTGCCAGCAGTTTATCGAGGACTAGCGGGATTTACAATGAGCAGTTCTTC. Its protein is CASSLSRTSGIYNEQFF.

The V and J genes are TRBV9 and TRBJ2-4; 11 bases match TRBD2. CDR3 length equals 19 residues. V lost 2 bases, J lost 6 bases, and 16 bases stayed unmatched. Germline V CDR1 and CDR2: SGDLS, YYNGEE. CDR3 in DNA: TGTGCCAGCAGCGTTTATCCAGGGACTAGCGGCGAAAGGGGAAACATTCAGTACTTC. Amino acid sequence: CASSVYPGTSGERGNIQYF.

The chain is built from TRBV28 and TRBJ1-2, with TRBD1 as a possible D gene (5 bases). This CDR3 has 12 amino acids. Between the trimmed V and J ends, which lost 3 bases and 8 bases, there was a span of 10 bases. Germline loops: CDR1 MDHEN, CDR2 SYDVKM. The CDR3 DNA reads TGTGCCAGCAGTTTCAACAGGCGAGGCTACACCTTC. Protein sequence: CASSFNRRGYTF.

This chain joins TRBV29-1 and TRBJ1-2; a weak D match, TRBD1 (5 bases). The V end lost 5 bases, the J end lost 11 bases, and 21 bases lay between the germline ends. The CDR3 loop spans 13 amino acids. Germline lookup yields CDR1 SQVTM and CDR2 ANQGSEA. CDR3 residues: CSVKRGANGGYTF. As DNA, the CDR3 is TGCAGCGTTAAAAGGGGCGCTAACGGTGGATACACCTTC.